This T cell receptor beta chain was documented in a study of cytomegalovirus exposure and HLA in healthy donors. The V gene's germline CDR1 is SGHTA and CDR2 FQGNSA. V was trimmed by 5 bases and J by 3 bases, leaving 13 bases between them. This CDR3 spans 14 amino acids. Produced via immunoSEQ multiplex PCR; TCRdb's table is partial and in-frame only. Of around 98,000 clones in the sample, about 90% were seen once. Sequencing input: PBMCs. The chain recombines TRBV7-2 with TRBJ1-1; D is undetermined. The receptor comes from a man in his late teens or twenties in good health and CMV-seropositive. CDR3 coding DNA: TGTGCCAGCAGCAACCATATACAAGACACTGAAGCTTTCTTT. Protein sequence: CASSNHIQDTEAFF. Full variable domain (missing parts from reference TRBV7-2 and TRBJ1-1): GAGVSQSPSNKVTEKGKDVELRCDPISGHTALYWYRQSLGQGLEFLIYFQGNSAPDKSGLPSDRFSAERTGGSVSTLTIQRTQQEDSAVYLCASSNHIQDTEAFFGQGTRLTVV.